In its sample, the clone carrying this T cell receptor (beta chain) is hyperexpanded. This CDR3 has 14 amino acids. V lost 6 bases to trimming and J lost 0 bases, with 9 bases between them. The data stem from a study of patients and donors after allogeneic stem cell transplantation. TCRdb re-derived calls from the RT-PCR reads in MiXCR, one entry per CDR3 protein. The profile shows about 590 distinct CDR3 sequences, more than 2% of them singletons. The rearrangement joins TRBV12-3 or TRBV12-4 to TRBJ2-1; D unresolved. Sequencing input: blood, either unsorted or a sorted T cell fraction (not recorded which). This TCR came from a human donor who was either an allogeneic HSCT recipient or a stem cell or donor lymphocyte infusion donor (not recorded which). It is not recorded whose cells these are; they may come from a transplant donor. This CDR3 is CASRALGSYNEQFF. Here the CDR3 DNA reads TGTGCCAGCAGAGCTCTCGGCTCCTACAATGAGCAGTTCTTC.